What follows are 16 T cell receptor beta chains derived from one specimen sequenced in a study of cytomegalovirus exposure and HLA in healthy donors. Researchers ran the PCR with 60 Vbeta and 13 Jbeta primers. The repertoire was sequenced with immunoSEQ multiplex PCR; TCRdb's copy has only in-frame clones and lacks some. The table shows some 200,000 clones, with around four fifths occurring only once. The sequencing sample was made of PBMCs. The receptors come from a woman aged 55-75 years in good health and CMV-seropositive.

V is TRBV6-6 and J is TRBJ1-2; 7 bases are shared with TRBD1. Germline-derived CDR1 and CDR2 are MNHNY and SVGAGI (reference sequence). The V gene end was trimmed by 0 bases and the J gene end by 4 bases; junction bases not matched to a gene: 5. The CDR3 is made up of 15 amino acids. DNA for the CDR3: TGTGCCAGCAGTTACTCCGGAGCAGGGGGCTATGGCTACACCTTC. It codes for CASSYSGAGGYGYTF.

In this sample, this clone turned up once. CDR3 nucleotide sequence: TGTGCCAGCAGTTTATTTGGGCAAAGGACTACTCAAGAGACCCAGTACTTC. Translation gives CASSLFGQRTTQETQYF. The genes are TRBV27 and TRBJ2-5, with TRBD2 as a possible D gene (6 bases). Trimming removed 1 base from V and 2 bases from J, with 17 bases in between. The CDR3 sequence is 17 residues long. Germline-derived CDR1 and CDR2 are MNHEY and SMNVEV (reference sequence).

This rearrangement joins TRBV7-6 to TRBJ2-1, with a possible D match to TRBD2 (6 bases). V lost 5 bases, J lost 0 bases, and 11 bases lay in between. CDR1 is SGHVS, CDR2 FNYEAQ, per germline. The CDR3 totals 15 residues. The CDR3 loop reads CASSPAGSSYNEQFF. CDR3 bases: TGTGCCAGCAGCCCCGCCGGGAGCTCCTACAATGAGCAGTTCTTC. Full variable domain (remainder filled in from reference TRBV7-6 and TRBJ2-1): GAGVSQSPRYKVTKRGQDVALRCDPISGHVSLYWYRQALGQGPEFLTYFNYEAQQDKSGLPNDRFSAERPEGSISTLTIQRTEQRDSAMYRCASSPAGSSYNEQFFGPGTRLTVL.

The genes are TRBV2 and TRBJ1-1; 12 nucleotides match TRBD1. The ends lost 7 bases at V and 5 bases at J; junction bases unmatched: 14. Germline loops: CDR1 SNHLY, CDR2 FYNNEI. The CDR3 consists of 17 residues. CDR3 sequence: CASTPGGTGGRRTEAFF. The CDR3 region has the DNA TGTGCCAGCACCCCAGGTGGGACAGGGGGCCGTCGGACTGAAGCTTTCTTT.

V and J are TRBV30 and TRBJ1-1; 7 bases are a match to TRBD1. J was trimmed by 1 base and V by 2 bases; bases with no gene match: 7. Germline CDR1 reads GTSNPN; CDR2 reads SVGIG (reference sequence). The CDR3 is 15 residues long. The CDR3 DNA reads as TGTGCCTGGAGTTTAAGACAGGGAGGGAACACTGAAGCTTTCTTT. This gives the protein CAWSLRQGGNTEAFF.

This clone appeared a single time. This sequence joins TRBV18 and TRBJ2-7; D unresolved. V shed 9 bases and J shed 2 bases, with 8 bases lying between them. The CDR3 length is 11 residues. From germline, CDR1 is KGHSH and CDR2 LQKENI. In nucleotides, the CDR3 is TGTGCCAGTACCAACACCTACGAGCAGTACTTC. This codes for CASTNTYEQYF.

The chain recombines TRBV21-1 with TRBJ1-4; the table's TRBD1 call for D was not verified on the DNA. TRBV21-1 counts as a pseudogene. The length of the CDR3 is 15 residues. The CDR3 loop is CASSNGTGRQEKLFF. The CDR3 nucleotides read TGTGCCAGCAGCAACGGGACAGGGAGGCAAGAAAAACTGTTTTTT.

Note on this clone: A junction end diverges from the germline sequence, so it may reflect a read error. Other nucleotide sequences from this sample produce the same CDR3. As DNA, the CDR3 is TGTGCCAGCAGCCAAGCAGCCGGGACACGAGTAATGAACACTGAAGCCTTCTTT. This gives the protein CASSQAAGTRVMNTEAFF. The V and J genes are TRBV4-2 and TRBJ1-1; D perhaps matches TRBD1 (6 bases). This CDR3 contains 18 residues. CDR1 is LGHNA and CDR2 is YNFKEQ in the germline V gene.

The chain is built from TRBV7-2 and TRBJ2-7; 7 positions match TRBD1. The germline gives CDR1 SGHTA, CDR2 FQGNSA. The CDR3 is 14 residues long. The junction had 6 bases not matched to a gene; V was cut back by 5 bases and J by 2 bases. The CDR3 sequence is CASSPRTGPYEQYF. The CDR3 DNA is TGTGCCAGCAGCCCTAGGACAGGTCCCTACGAGCAGTACTTC.

The J gene is TRBJ1-2, the V gene TRBV2; the D gene is possibly TRBD1 (6 bases). This CDR3 is 15 amino acids long. In germline, CDR1 is SNHLY, CDR2 FYNNEI. Trimming removed 2 bases at V and 8 bases at J, with 18 bases between. The CDR3 DNA is TGTGCCAGCAGTGAAAGTCGGTTGGGGGGGGGCGGCTACACCTTC. Amino acids: CASSESRLGGGGYTF.

This clone has a single count. Other DNA sequences in this sample translate to the same CDR3. The CDR3 is CASSVSGGQETQYF. The CDR3 coding sequence is TGTGCCAGCAGCGTATCGGGAGGACAAGAGACCCAGTACTTC. The J gene is TRBJ2-5, the V gene TRBV9, with 7 bases fitting TRBD2. V gave up 1 base and J gave up 2 bases; unmatched junction bases: 2. The CDR3 extends over 14 amino acids. The germline gives CDR1 SGDLS, CDR2 YYNGEE. Full variable domain (outside the CDR3, taken from reference TRBV9 and TRBJ2-5): DSGVTQTPKHLITATGQRVTLRCSPRSGDLSVYWYQQSLDQGLQFLIQYYNGEERAKGNILERFSAQQFPDLHSELNLSSLELGDSALYFCASSVSGGQETQYFGPGTRLLVL.

The rearrangement joins TRBV7-2 to TRBJ2-7; TRBD2 agrees at 11 bases. The germline CDR1 and CDR2 sequences are SGHTA and FQGNSA. The CDR3 has 15 residues. J lost 6 bases, V lost 2 bases, and 6 bases had no gene match. The CDR3 nucleotides read TGTGCCAGCAGCTTATCCACTAGCGGGAGTCGCGAGCAGTACTTC. Its translation is CASSLSTSGSREQYF.

V is TRBV2 and J is TRBJ2-7, with D perhaps matching TRBD1 (6 bases). The CDR3 covers 13 residues. CDR1 is SNHLY and CDR2 is FYNNEI in the germline V gene. Trimming took 2 bases from V and 3 from J, leaving 8 bases between them. The CDR3 DNA reads as TGTGCCAGCAGTGAACAGGGGTTCTACGAGCAGTACTTC. Translated: CASSEQGFYEQYF. Looking up the rest from reference TRBV2 and TRBJ2-7 gives the full variable domain: EPEVTQTPSHQVTQMGQEVILRCVPISNHLYFYWYRQILGQKVEFLVSFYNNEISEKSEIFDDQFSVERPDGSNFTLKIRSTKLEDSAMYFCASSEQGFYEQYFGPGTRLTVT.

The rearrangement links TRBV14 to TRBJ1-1, with a weak D call TRBD1 (6 bases). This CDR3 is built from 14 residues. V dropped 3 bases and J dropped 6 bases, with 14 bases sitting between them. Germline V gives CDR1 SGHDN, CDR2 FVKESK. The CDR3 spells CASSHSGVGAEAFF. In DNA, the CDR3 is TGTGCCAGCAGCCACTCAGGGGTAGGGGCTGAAGCTTTCTTT.

V usage is TRBV18 and J usage is TRBJ1-2; perhaps TRBD1 as D (5 bases). Germline lookup yields CDR1 KGHSH and CDR2 LQKENI. This CDR3 is built from 16 residues. The V gene lost 3 bases and the J gene lost 4 bases, with 18 bases spanning the gap. The CDR3 bases are TGTGCCAGCTCACCGGGGCAAGCCTTAAGCCTCTATGGCTACACCTTC. It is translated as CASSPGQALSLYGYTF.

V gene TRBV7-3 combines with J gene TRBJ1-6; D is perhaps TRBD1 (6 bases). Per germline, CDR1 SGHTA and CDR2 FQGTGA. The CDR3 sequence is 13 residues long. V lost 2 bases and J 7 bases, leaving 6 bases between the germline ends. The CDR3 region is CASSLGQNSPLHF. The CDR3 bases are TGTGCCAGCAGCTTAGGACAGAATTCACCCCTCCACTTT.